This record covers a single T cell receptor beta chain. What it binds is not known. Healthy HIV-negative adults without recent acute infections or vaccinations served as donors. The donor cohort consisted entirely of Caucasian adults residing in Nashville, Tennessee. Germline V CDR1 and CDR2: MDHEN, SYDVKM. CDR3 length: 17 amino acids. Trimming shortened V by 3 bases and J by 2 bases, and 19 bases separated the two germline ends. The entry originates in a study of shared clonotypes between healthy human individuals. Method: immunoSEQ multiplex PCR; TCRdb's copy keeps in-frame clones and lacks some. The data hold roughly 500,000 clones, with approximately 78% observed a single time. Points from the study as a whole: Since donors were few, the genetic and exposure-history diversity represented was limited. Among donors, clonotype sharing was expected to be affected by sequencing depth.

The sequencing input was PBMCs. This chain joins TRBV28 and TRBJ2-5; D remains ambiguous. The sequence was collected from a woman in her thirties or forties in good health. Some clones in this sample may be carry-over from other donors' samples. CDR3 in DNA: TGTGCCAGCAGTTTGTATAGGCGGTTTAGCCGTCAAGAGACCCAGTACTTC. Protein: CASSLYRRFSRQETQYF.